This T cell receptor beta chain was sequenced in a study of cytomegalovirus exposure and HLA in healthy donors. Overall study findings and caveats: Reports state that TCR beta sequences accurately predicted most subjects' HLA-A and HLA-B alleles.

The PCR made use of 60 Vbeta and 13 Jbeta primers. The assay was immunoSEQ multiplex PCR, and TCRdb's table has in-frame clones only and misses some. Counted here are 150,000 to 200,000 clones, over 60% occurring once; the ten biggest clones make up less than 2.5%. This clone was detected only once. Its specificity is not known. The ends lost 1 base at V and 4 bases at J; junction bases unmatched: 2. This CDR3 region has 14 residues. Per germline, CDR1 SGHTA and CDR2 FQGNSA. The chain links TRBV7-2 to TRBJ1-1; TRBD1 aligns across 8 bases. The sequence derives from a woman between 45 and 60 years old in good health and CMV-seronegative. The sequencing input was PBMCs. The chain's CDR3 is CASSLGTGSTEAFF. CDR3 nucleotide sequence: TGTGCCAGCAGCTTAGGGACAGGGAGCACTGAAGCTTTCTTT. Based on the CDR3 plus reference TRBV7-2 and TRBJ1-1, the full variable domain is GAGVSQSPSNKVTEKGKDVELRCDPISGHTALYWYRQSLGQGLEFLIYFQGNSAPDKSGLPSDRFSAERTGGSVSTLTIQRTQQEDSAVYLCASSLGTGSTEAFFGQGTRLTVV.